One sample yielded the 32 T cell receptor beta chains listed below, sequenced in a study of cytomegalovirus exposure and HLA in healthy donors. The primer mix had 60 Vbeta and 13 Jbeta primers. Repertoires were generated with immunoSEQ multiplex PCR, while TCRdb's copy carries only in-frame clones and drops some. Of about 180,000 clones listed, 70% to 90% are singletons. Material: PBMCs. These receptor sequences come from a woman aged 25 to 39 in good health and CMV-seronegative.

About this clone itself: The same CDR3 arises from other DNA sequences in this sample as well. CDR3 protein: CASSRTVSNQPQHF. The CDR3 bases are TGTGCCAGCTCCCGGACAGTTAGCAATCAGCCCCAGCATTTT. The chain employs TRBV6-5 and TRBJ1-5, with a weak D call TRBD1 (6 bases). The CDR3 consists of 14 residues. V lost 8 bases and J lost 0, with 11 bases in between. CDR1 is MNHEY and CDR2 is SVGAGI in the germline V gene.

Here the CDR3 reads CASSFGSAGVTDTQYF. CDR3 bases: TGTGCCAGCAGTTTTGGTTCGGCGGGAGTGACAGATACGCAGTATTTT. The chain is built from TRBV28 and TRBJ2-3; 7 nucleotides line up with TRBD2. The CDR3 is 16 residues long. Unmatched junction bases numbered 9, after V lost 3 bases and J lost 3 bases. The V gene's germline CDR1 is MDHEN and CDR2 SYDVKM.

CDR3 residues: CASSLGNQGAWYYGYTF. Written as DNA, the CDR3 is TGTGCCAGCAGCTTAGGGAATCAGGGGGCTTGGTACTATGGCTACACCTTC. The J gene is TRBJ1-2, the V gene TRBV11-2; 8 bases fit TRBD1. The germline CDR1 and CDR2 sequences are SGHAT and FQNNGV. The junction had 10 bases not matched to a gene; V was cut back by 1 base and J by 3 bases. The CDR3 is made up of 17 amino acids. Complete variable domain (other parts from reference TRBV11-2 and TRBJ1-2): EAGVAQSPRYKIIEKRQSVAFWCNPISGHATLYWYQQILGQGPKLLIQFQNNGVVDDSQLPKDRFSAERLKGVDSTLKIQPAKLEDSAVYLCASSLGNQGAWYYGYTFGSGTRLTVV.

The rearrangement links TRBV18 to TRBJ2-1; D perhaps matches TRBD2 (6 bases). Germline CDR1 and CDR2: KGHSH and LQKENI. The length of the CDR3 is 18 residues. The V gene lost 1 base and the J gene lost 9 bases, with 25 bases spanning the gap. The DNA of the CDR3 is TGTGCCAGCTCACCACTATCTTCGGGGGTAGGAACAGGCAGTGAGCAGTTCTTC. Encoded protein: CASSPLSSGVGTGSEQFF.

The chain links TRBV5-6 to TRBJ1-4; D not certain. V was shortened by 2 bases and J by 8 bases, with 16 bases between the two germline ends. This CDR3 spans 15 amino acids. Per germline, CDR1 SGHDT and CDR2 YYEEEE. For the CDR3, the DNA is TGTGCCAGCAGCTTCGGGGTTTGGGGAAAAGAAAAACTGTTTTTT. Translating it yields CASSFGVWGKEKLFF.

The gene calls are TRBV7-2 and TRBJ1-2; 8 bases map to TRBD1. Trimming at V came to 1 base and at J to 8 bases, leaving 9 bases not matched to a gene. Germline CDR1 is SGHTA and CDR2 is FQGNSA. This CDR3 has 15 amino acids. CDR3: CASSLDRQGAGGYTF. CDR3 nucleotide sequence: TGTGCCAGCAGCTTAGATCGGCAGGGGGCGGGAGGCTACACCTTC.

The gene calls are TRBV29-1 and TRBJ2-7; 9 nucleotides line up with TRBD2. Germline loops: CDR1 SQVTM, CDR2 ANQGSEA. V lost 5 bases and J lost 7; bases outside the gene matches: 9. The CDR3 length is 13 residues. Here the CDR3 reads CSVKRAGGPEQYF. The CDR3 nucleotides read TGCAGCGTTAAACGTGCGGGGGGGCCTGAGCAGTACTTC.

The chain recombines TRBV10-3 with TRBJ1-5, with D possibly matching TRBD1 (5 bases). Looked up from germline, CDR1 is ENHRY and CDR2 is SYGVKD. V was trimmed by 5 bases and J by 2 bases, leaving 16 bases between them. The CDR3 is 16 residues long. CDR3 in amino acids: CAISRQPGGGNQPQHF. In nucleotides, the CDR3 is TGTGCCATCAGTCGACAGCCCGGGGGGGGCAATCAGCCCCAGCATTTT.

The gene calls are TRBV5-1 and TRBJ2-2, with a tentative D call TRBD2 (5 bases). Germline V gene data show CDR1 as SGHRS and CDR2 as YFSETQ. V was shortened by 5 bases and J by 7 bases, with 18 bases between the two germline ends. There are 15 residues in the CDR3. CDR3: CASSSPREYGGELFF. In DNA form, the CDR3 reads TGCGCCAGCAGTTCTCCAAGGGAGTACGGCGGGGAGCTGTTTTTT.

V and J are TRBV7-2 and TRBJ2-3, with 7 nucleotides matching TRBD2. The CDR3 is 14 amino acids. Looked up from germline, CDR1 is SGHTA and CDR2 is FQGNSA. J was trimmed by 4 bases and V by 1 base; bases with no gene match: 2. This CDR3 reads CASSLGGRADTQYF. The CDR3 DNA sequence: TGTGCCAGCAGCTTAGGGGGGAGGGCAGATACGCAGTATTTT.

This chain links TRBV18 with TRBJ2-1; 7 nucleotides agree with TRBD1. Losses at the gene ends were 8 bases for V and 7 bases for J; bases not matched to a gene: 8. The CDR3 contains 13 residues. Germline values: CDR1 KGHSH, CDR2 LQKENI. In DNA form, the CDR3 reads TGTGCCAGCACATATGGGACAGCTAATGAGCAGTTCTTC. This encodes CASTYGTANEQFF. Combining the CDR3 with reference TRBV18 and TRBJ2-1 gives the whole variable domain NAGVMQNPRHLVRRRGQEARLRCSPMKGHSHVYWYRQLPEEGLKFMVYLQKENIIDESGMPKERFSAEFPKEGPSILRIQQVVRGDSAAYFCASTYGTANEQFFGPGTRLTVL.

This clone was found once. This rearrangement joins TRBV27 to TRBJ1-4; D gene unclear. Trimming took off 2 bases at V and 8 bases at J, with 9 bases between the two ends. The CDR3 sequence is 13 residues long. Germline CDR1 reads MNHEY; CDR2 reads SMNVEV (reference sequence). The CDR3 nucleotides read TGTGCCAGCAGTTTAGGAGGCGCCGAAAAACTGTTTTTT. This encodes CASSLGGAEKLFF.

The V and J genes are TRBV6-9 and TRBJ2-7, with D maybe TRBD2 (6 bases). V was trimmed by 6 bases and J by 4 bases, leaving 19 bases between them. Germline V gives CDR1 MNHGY, CDR2 SVAAGI. The CDR3 is made up of 15 amino acids. CDR3 nucleotide sequence: TGTGCCAGCAGCCCCGCCGGGACTGAAAATTACGAGCAGTACTTC. Translating it yields CASSPAGTENYEQYF.

The rearrangement uses TRBV27 and TRBJ2-1; D call uncertain. This CDR3 has 14 amino acids. Germline-derived CDR1 and CDR2 are MNHEY and SMNVEV (reference sequence). Trimming removed 2 bases at V and 0 bases at J, with 5 bases between. CDR3 loop: CASSLLSSYNEQFF. The CDR3 DNA reads TGTGCCAGCAGTTTACTGAGCTCCTACAATGAGCAGTTCTTC.

The sample holds a few counts of this clone. V is TRBV2 and J is TRBJ2-7, with 12 bases matching TRBD2. Germline assignment: CDR1 SNHLY and CDR2 FYNNEI. The ends lost 2 bases at V and 4 bases at J; junction bases unmatched: 18. The CDR3 is 20 amino acids. This chain's CDR3 is CASSESGRGLAGWGGYEQYF. The DNA for the CDR3 is TGTGCCAGCAGTGAATCGGGGAGAGGACTAGCGGGATGGGGAGGATACGAGCAGTACTTC.

This rearrangement joins TRBV2 to TRBJ2-5, with D possibly matching TRBD2 (6 bases). The CDR3 has 15 residues. V was trimmed by 3 bases and J by 5 bases, leaving 16 bases between them. Germline CDR1 is SNHLY and CDR2 is FYNNEI. DNA for the CDR3: TGTGCCAGCAGTGAGGCGAAAGCGGGTGGGGAGACCCAGTACTTC. Protein: CASSEAKAGGETQYF.

J is TRBJ1-4 and V is TRBV5-1; maybe TRBD1 (5 bases). Trimming pared 3 bases from V and 6 bases from J, leaving 9 bases between. Germline lookup yields CDR1 SGHRS and CDR2 YFSETQ. The CDR3 totals 13 residues. CDR3 nucleotides: TGCGCCAGCAGCTGGGGCGGAGATGAAAAACTGTTTTTT. Residues: CASSWGGDEKLFF. Using reference TRBV5-1 and TRBJ1-4 for the parts outside the CDR3, the full variable domain is KAGVTQTPRYLIKTRGQQVTLSCSPISGHRSVSWYQQTPGQGLQFLFEYFSETQRNKGNFPGRFSGRQFSNSRSEMNVSTLELGDSALYLCASSWGGDEKLFFGSGTQLSVL.

The CDR3 loop is CASSDGVQDQETQYF. For the CDR3, the DNA is TGTGCCAGCAGTGACGGGGTGCAGGACCAAGAGACCCAGTACTTC. This sequence joins TRBV2 and TRBJ2-5, with D possibly being TRBD2 (5 bases). V lost 3 bases and J lost 0, with 11 bases in between. CDR1 and CDR2 from the germline V gene are SNHLY and FYNNEI. CDR3 length: 15 amino acids.

The rearrangement joins TRBV28 to TRBJ2-1; perhaps TRBD1 as D (5 bases). CDR3 length: 16 amino acids. Germline V gene lookup returns CDR1 MDHEN and CDR2 SYDVKM. The germline V and J ends were trimmed by 2 bases and 8 bases, with 19 bases remaining between them. CDR3 sequence reads: CASSLTGRAKNYEQFF. Written as DNA, the CDR3 is TGTGCCAGCAGTTTAACAGGCCGGGCCAAAAACTATGAGCAGTTCTTC.

This clone has only a few counts. The rearrangement links TRBV25-1 to TRBJ2-2; 7 bases line up with TRBD2. Unmatched junction bases numbered 3, after V lost 7 bases and J lost 1 base. This CDR3 contains 14 residues. The germline CDR1 and CDR2 sequences are MGHDK and SYGVNS. CDR3 sequence: CASTGEGNTGELFF. In nucleotides, the CDR3 is TGTGCCAGCACCGGGGAGGGGAACACCGGGGAGCTGTTTTTT.

The chain links TRBV9 to TRBJ1-5, with D perhaps matching TRBD1 (5 bases). The germline V gene has CDR1 SGDLS and CDR2 YYNGEE. V dropped 3 bases and J dropped 4 bases, with 11 bases sitting between them. The length of the CDR3 is 14 residues. The chain's CDR3 is CASSGRTQNQPQHF. In DNA, the CDR3 is TGTGCCAGCAGCGGAAGGACACAAAATCAGCCCCAGCATTTT.

The V and J genes are TRBV10-3 and TRBJ2-7; no firm D call. CDR3 size: 12 residues. Trimming pared 8 bases from V and 6 bases from J, leaving 14 bases between. CDR1 ENHRY and CDR2 SYGVKD come from the germline V gene. The CDR3 reads CAIGRVNGEQYF. The CDR3 region has the DNA TGTGCCATCGGGCGCGTTAATGGCGAGCAGTACTTC.

The V gene is TRBV5-4, the J gene TRBJ1-5, with 7 bases aligning to TRBD1. Per germline, CDR1 SGHNT and CDR2 YYREEE (reference sequence). The CDR3 contains 14 residues. J lost 5 bases, V lost 3 bases, and 5 bases had no gene match. DNA of the CDR3: TGTGCCAGCAGCTCACAGGGGATAGATCAGCCCCAGCATTTT. Translating gives CASSSQGIDQPQHF.

In regard to this clone: Germline and junction disagree at one end, which may indicate a read error. The chain is built from TRBV28 and TRBJ2-6; weak D call: TRBD1 (5 bases). Germline lookup yields CDR1 MDHEN and CDR2 SYDVKM. This CDR3 is built from 15 residues. The DNA for the CDR3 is TGTGCCAGCAGTCCACCGGTCTCTGGGGCCAACGGCCTGACTTTC. Translating it yields CASSPPVSGANGLTF.

The chain has TRBV11-2 and TRBJ2-1; D uncertain. Germline-derived CDR1 and CDR2 are SGHAT and FQNNGV. The CDR3 is made up of 16 amino acids. The V end was cut by 2 bases, the J end by 4 bases, with 15 bases between. CDR3 in amino acids: CASSLISVVGYNEQFF. CDR3 coding DNA: TGTGCCAGCAGCTTAATAAGCGTAGTGGGTTACAATGAGCAGTTCTTC.

The chain carries TRBV18 and TRBJ2-7; TRBD1 might be the D (5 bases). The germline gives CDR1 KGHSH, CDR2 LQKENI. This CDR3 region has 16 residues. V lost 6 bases and J lost 2, with 20 bases in between. The CDR3 protein is CASSPMDQGPPYEQYF. The CDR3, as DNA: TGTGCCAGCTCGCCTATGGATCAGGGCCCTCCCTACGAGCAGTACTTC.

The rearrangement uses TRBV19 and TRBJ1-1; D perhaps matches TRBD1 (6 bases). Trimming took off 0 bases at V and 0 bases at J, with 14 bases between the two ends. Germline V CDR1 and CDR2: LNHDA, SQIVND (reference sequence). CDR3 length equals 17 residues. DNA for the CDR3: TGTGCCAGTAGTATAGAAACAGGGAGCCATGTGAACACTGAAGCTTTCTTT. Amino acid sequence: CASSIETGSHVNTEAFF.

This chain uses TRBV7-2 with TRBJ2-5, with D unclear. The germline V gene has CDR1 SGHTA and CDR2 FQGNSA. This CDR3 contains 11 residues. Trimming removed 3 bases from V and 4 bases from J, with 3 bases in between. The CDR3 coding sequence is TGTGCCAGCAGCTTCCTAGAGACCCAGTACTTC. Translation gives CASSFLETQYF.

V is TRBV4-1 and J is TRBJ2-1; TRBD2 aligns across 13 bases. CDR1 MGHRA and CDR2 YSYEKL come from the germline V gene. This CDR3 region has 17 residues. V shed 4 bases and J 4 bases; nucleotides not matched to a gene: 7. Here the CDR3 DNA reads TGCGCCAGCAGCCTACCGAAACTAGCGGGAGGGTACAATGAGCAGTTCTTC. Residues: CASSLPKLAGGYNEQFF.

DNA of the CDR3: TGCAGCGTTGAAGAAGCGCTAGCGGGAGAACTCACCTACGAGCAGTACTTC. Its protein is CSVEEALAGELTYEQYF. V gene TRBV29-1 combines with J gene TRBJ2-7, with TRBD2 matching 10 bases. The germline V gene has CDR1 SQVTM and CDR2 ANQGSEA. The CDR3 is 17 amino acids. V shed 0 bases, J shed 2 bases, and the junction held 10 bases outside the gene matches.

The chain uses TRBV7-3 and TRBJ2-5, with TRBD1 identical over 8 bases. From germline, CDR1 is SGHTA and CDR2 FQGTGA. V shed 5 bases, J shed 1 base, and the junction held 18 bases outside the gene matches. The CDR3 has 19 residues. CDR3 loop: CASSPPRGGDRGSQETQYF. CDR3 sequence (DNA): TGTGCCAGCAGCCCCCCCCGGGGCGGTGACAGGGGCTCCCAAGAGACCCAGTACTTC.

The chain recombines TRBV7-2 with TRBJ2-7; 7 bases map to TRBD1. This CDR3 is 14 amino acids long. Trimming at V came to 5 bases and at J to 4 bases, leaving 8 bases not matched to a gene. Germline V gene sequence: CDR1 SGHTA, CDR2 FQGNSA. The CDR3 coding sequence is TGTGCCAGCAGCGTATCGACAGGGTTATACGAGCAGTACTTC. It is translated as CASSVSTGLYEQYF.